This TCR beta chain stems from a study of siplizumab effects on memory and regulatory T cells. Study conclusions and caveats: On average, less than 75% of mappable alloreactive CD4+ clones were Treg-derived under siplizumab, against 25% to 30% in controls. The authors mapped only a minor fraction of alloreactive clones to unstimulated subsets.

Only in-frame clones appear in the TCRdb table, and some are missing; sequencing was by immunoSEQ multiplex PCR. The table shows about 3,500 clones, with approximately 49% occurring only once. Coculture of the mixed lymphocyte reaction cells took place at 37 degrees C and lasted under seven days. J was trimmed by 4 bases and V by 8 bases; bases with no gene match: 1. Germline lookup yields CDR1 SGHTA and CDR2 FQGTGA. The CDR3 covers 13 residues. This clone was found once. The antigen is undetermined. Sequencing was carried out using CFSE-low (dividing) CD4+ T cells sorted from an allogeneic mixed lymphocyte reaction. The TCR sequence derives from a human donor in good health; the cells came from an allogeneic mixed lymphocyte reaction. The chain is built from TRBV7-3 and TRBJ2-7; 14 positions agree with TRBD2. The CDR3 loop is CASGTSGSYEQYF. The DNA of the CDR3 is TGTGCCAGCGGGACTAGCGGGAGTTACGAGCAGTACTTC.